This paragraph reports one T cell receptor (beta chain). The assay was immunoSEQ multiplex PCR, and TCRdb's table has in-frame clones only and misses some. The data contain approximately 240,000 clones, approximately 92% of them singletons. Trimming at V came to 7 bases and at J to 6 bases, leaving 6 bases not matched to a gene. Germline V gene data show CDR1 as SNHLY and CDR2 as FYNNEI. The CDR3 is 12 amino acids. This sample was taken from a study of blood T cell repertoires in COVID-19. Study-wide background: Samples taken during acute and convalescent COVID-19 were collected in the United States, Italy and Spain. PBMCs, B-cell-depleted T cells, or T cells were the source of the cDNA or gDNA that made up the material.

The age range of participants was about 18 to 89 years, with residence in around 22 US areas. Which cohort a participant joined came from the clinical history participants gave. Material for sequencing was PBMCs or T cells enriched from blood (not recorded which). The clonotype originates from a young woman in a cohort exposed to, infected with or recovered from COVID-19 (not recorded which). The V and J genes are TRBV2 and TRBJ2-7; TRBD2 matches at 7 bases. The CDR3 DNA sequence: TGTGCCAGCACTAGGGAGGGAGGCGAGCAGTACTTC. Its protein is CASTREGGEQYF.